This T cell receptor beta chain originates from a study of blood T cell repertoires in COVID-19. The V segment lost 6 bases and the J segment 10 bases; nucleotides outside the gene matches: 7. The CDR3 runs to 11 residues. Looked up from germline, CDR1 is DFQATT and CDR2 is SNEGSKA (reference sequence). Profiling relied on immunoSEQ multiplex PCR, and the TCRdb table lists in-frame clones only, not all of them. The top ten hold 3.5% to 4.5% of the sample, which has a few hundred thousand clones, around 90% seen once. This receptor was taken from a woman aged 18-35 years with acute COVID-19. This chain links TRBV20-1 with TRBJ2-3; 7 bases are a match to TRBD2. The sequencing sample was made of PBMCs or T cells enriched from blood (not recorded which). This CDR3 reads CSAGGRTAQYF. The CDR3 DNA reads as TGCAGTGCAGGCGGGAGAACGGCGCAGTATTTT.